This T cell receptor (beta chain) was retrieved from a study of CD8+ T cells in alopecia areata. The wider study: Those treated were given oral tofacitinib at 5 to 10 mg twice daily. Study results and caveats: Mouse data revealed clearer TCR sharing than patient data did, a gap possibly tied to HLA.

As the sequencing template, cDNA was produced by extracting RNA and reverse transcribing it. Measured with immunoSEQ multiplex PCR; TCRdb has only the in-frame clones, and not every one. The sample holds some 170,000 clones, about 63% seen once. It was from alopecia areata patients that lesional scalp punch biopsies and peripheral blood were collected. PBMCs provided sorted CD4+ and CD8+ T cells. A remark on this clone: Its antigen is not identified.

CDR3 length: 14 residues. V gave up 0 bases and J gave up 6 bases, with 9 bases separating them. From germline, CDR1 is GTSNPN and CDR2 SVGIG (reference sequence). The receptor was derived from a human donor with alopecia areata. This specimen was CD4+ T cells sorted from blood, taken at week 0. The chain employs TRBV30 and TRBJ1-6; the D is unclear. The CDR3 region has the DNA TGTGCCTGGAGTGTAGGTACTCTTAATTCACCCCTCCACTTT. Its protein is CAWSVGTLNSPLHF.